What follows are 5 T cell receptor beta chains derived from one specimen sequenced in a study of response to subunit inactivated influenza vaccine. TCRdb analysed the RT-PCR reads with MiXCR anew, one entry per CDR3 protein. The sample consists of about 480,000 distinct CDR3 sequences, roughly 13% of them appearing once. The sample here was PBMCs from blood, taken roughly 46 days after vaccination. All receptors come from a man aged 50 to 59 who received an inactivated influenza vaccine.

This clonotype was detected only a few times. One end of the junction does not line up with germline, which may come from a read error. The J gene is TRBJ2-7, the V gene TRBV9; no clear D gene. The CDR3 has 11 amino acids. Germline-derived CDR1 and CDR2 are SGDLS and YYNGEE. CDR3 DNA: TGTGCCAGCAGCGCCCCCGGGCCCTGGAACTTC. Residues: CASSAPGPWNF.

This clonotype was picked up a small number of times. The J gene is TRBJ2-2, the V gene TRBV5-1; 10 positions agree with TRBD1. The CDR3 length is 16 residues. The germline V gene has CDR1 SGHRS and CDR2 YFSETQ. V gave up 5 bases and J gave up 8 bases; unmatched junction bases: 12. This CDR3 is CASRSPGQGTVGELFF. The CDR3 nucleotides are TGCGCCAGCAGATCCCCGGGACAGGGGACCGTAGGGGAGCTGTTTTTT.

This clonotype showed up just a few times. The V gene is TRBV7-2, the J gene TRBJ2-7, with D possibly being TRBD1 or TRBD2 (5 bases each). The CDR3 length is 14 residues. The germline gives CDR1 SGHTA, CDR2 FQGNSA. Trimming stripped 5 bases from V and 4 bases from J, with 15 bases between. CDR3 amino acids: CASSKGPGRYEQYF. The CDR3 nucleotides are TGTGCCAGCAGCAAGGGGCCAGGGAGATACGAGCAGTACTTC. Full variable domain (rest looked up from reference TRBV7-2 and TRBJ2-7): GAGVSQSPSNKVTEKGKDVELRCDPISGHTALYWYRQSLGQGLEFLIYFQGNSAPDKSGLPSDRFSAERTGGSVSTLTIQRTQQEDSAVYLCASSKGPGRYEQYFGPGTRLTVT.

This sequence joins TRBV7-2 and TRBJ2-1; 11 nucleotides line up with TRBD2. Germline CDR1 reads SGHTA; CDR2 reads FQGNSA. This CDR3 contains 15 residues. J was trimmed by 8 bases and V by 5 bases; bases with no gene match: 8. This CDR3 reads CASSPLAGVSHEQFF. DNA of the CDR3: TGTGCCAGCAGCCCACTAGCGGGAGTAAGCCATGAGCAGTTCTTC.

The sample holds a few counts of this clonotype. The chain carries TRBV20-1 and TRBJ2-1, with 7 positions matching TRBD1. With V trimmed by 5 bases and J by 8 bases, 15 bases remained unmatched. This CDR3 is built from 15 residues. CDR1 and CDR2 (germline): DFQATT, SNEGSKA (reference sequence). The CDR3 sequence: CSADREFSFEDEQFF. CDR3 bases: TGCAGTGCTGACAGGGAATTCTCATTTGAGGATGAGCAGTTCTTC.